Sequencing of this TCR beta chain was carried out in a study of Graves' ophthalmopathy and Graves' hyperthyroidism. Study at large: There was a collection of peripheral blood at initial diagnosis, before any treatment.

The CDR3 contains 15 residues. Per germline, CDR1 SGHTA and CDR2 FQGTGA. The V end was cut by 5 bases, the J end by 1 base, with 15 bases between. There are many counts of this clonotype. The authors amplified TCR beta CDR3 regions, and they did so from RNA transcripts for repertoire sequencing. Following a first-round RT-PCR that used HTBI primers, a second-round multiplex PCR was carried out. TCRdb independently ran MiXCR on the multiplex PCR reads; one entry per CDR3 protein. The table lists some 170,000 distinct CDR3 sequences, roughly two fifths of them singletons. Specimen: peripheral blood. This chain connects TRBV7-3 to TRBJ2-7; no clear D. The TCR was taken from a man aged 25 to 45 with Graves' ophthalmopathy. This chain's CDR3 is CASSPSYLSSYEQYF. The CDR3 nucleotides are TGTGCCAGCAGCCCCTCCTACCTATCATCCTACGAGCAGTACTTC.